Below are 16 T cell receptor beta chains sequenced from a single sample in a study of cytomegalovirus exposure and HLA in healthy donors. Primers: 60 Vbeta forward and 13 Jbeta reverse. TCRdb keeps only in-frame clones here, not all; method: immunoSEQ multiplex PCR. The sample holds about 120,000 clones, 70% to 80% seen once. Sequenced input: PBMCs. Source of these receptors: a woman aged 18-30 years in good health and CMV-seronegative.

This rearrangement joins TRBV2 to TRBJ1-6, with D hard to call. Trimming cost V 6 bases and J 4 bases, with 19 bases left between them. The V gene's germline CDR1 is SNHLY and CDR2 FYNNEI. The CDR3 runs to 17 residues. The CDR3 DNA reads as TGTGCCAGCAGGTTGGGCACCTCCCGCGTATATAATTCACCCCTCCACTTT. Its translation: CASRLGTSRVYNSPLHF.

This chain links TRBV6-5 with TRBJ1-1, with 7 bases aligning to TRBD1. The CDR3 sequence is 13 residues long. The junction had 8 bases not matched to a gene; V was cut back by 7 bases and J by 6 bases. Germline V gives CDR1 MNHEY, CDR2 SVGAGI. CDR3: CASKRIGGSEAFF. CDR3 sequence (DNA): TGTGCCAGCAAGCGGATAGGGGGCTCTGAAGCTTTCTTT.

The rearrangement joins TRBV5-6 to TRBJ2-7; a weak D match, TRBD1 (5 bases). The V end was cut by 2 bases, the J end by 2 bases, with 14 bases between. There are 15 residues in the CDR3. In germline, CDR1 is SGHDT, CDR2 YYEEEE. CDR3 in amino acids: CASSFTGAGAYEQYF. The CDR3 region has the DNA TGTGCCAGCAGCTTTACAGGAGCCGGCGCCTACGAGCAGTACTTC.

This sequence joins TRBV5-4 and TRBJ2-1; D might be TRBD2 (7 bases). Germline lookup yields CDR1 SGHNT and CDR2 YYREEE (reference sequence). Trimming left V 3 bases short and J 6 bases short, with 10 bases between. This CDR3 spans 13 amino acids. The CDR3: CASSSAGANEQFF. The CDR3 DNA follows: TGTGCCAGCAGCTCCGCGGGGGCCAATGAGCAGTTCTTC.

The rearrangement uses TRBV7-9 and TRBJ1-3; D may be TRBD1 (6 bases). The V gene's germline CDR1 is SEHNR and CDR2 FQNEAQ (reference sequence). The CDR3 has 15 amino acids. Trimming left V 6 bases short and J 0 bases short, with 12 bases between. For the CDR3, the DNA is TGTGCCAGCAGTTTTACAGGGAACTCTGGAAACACCATATATTTT. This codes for CASSFTGNSGNTIYF.

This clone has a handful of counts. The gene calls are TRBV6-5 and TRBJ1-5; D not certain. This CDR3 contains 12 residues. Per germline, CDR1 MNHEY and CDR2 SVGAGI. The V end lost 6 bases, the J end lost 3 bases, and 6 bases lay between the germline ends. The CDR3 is CASSQFNQPQHF. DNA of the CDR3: TGTGCCAGCAGCCAGTTCAATCAGCCCCAGCATTTT.

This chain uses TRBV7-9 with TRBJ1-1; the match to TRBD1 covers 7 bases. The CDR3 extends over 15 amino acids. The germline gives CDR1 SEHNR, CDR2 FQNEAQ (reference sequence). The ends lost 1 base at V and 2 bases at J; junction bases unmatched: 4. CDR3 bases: TGTGCCAGCAGCTTAGGGGGGACAGCTAACACTGAAGCTTTCTTT. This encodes CASSLGGTANTEAFF.

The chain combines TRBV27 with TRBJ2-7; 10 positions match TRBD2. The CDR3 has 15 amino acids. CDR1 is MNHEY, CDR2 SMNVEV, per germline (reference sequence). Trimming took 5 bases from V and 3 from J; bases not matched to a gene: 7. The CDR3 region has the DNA TGTGCCAGCAGTAAGAAAGCGGGGGGGTTCTACGAGCAGTACTTC. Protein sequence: CASSKKAGGFYEQYF.

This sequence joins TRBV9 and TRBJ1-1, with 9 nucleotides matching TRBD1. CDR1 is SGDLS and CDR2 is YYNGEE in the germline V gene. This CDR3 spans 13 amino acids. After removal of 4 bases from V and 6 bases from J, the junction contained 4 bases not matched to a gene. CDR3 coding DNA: TGTGCCAGCAGCCCCTGGACAGGGGCTGAAGCTTTCTTT. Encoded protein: CASSPWTGAEAFF. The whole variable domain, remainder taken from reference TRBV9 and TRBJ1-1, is DSGVTQTPKHLITATGQRVTLRCSPRSGDLSVYWYQQSLDQGLQFLIQYYNGEERAKGNILERFSAQQFPDLHSELNLSSLELGDSALYFCASSPWTGAEAFFGQGTRLTVV.

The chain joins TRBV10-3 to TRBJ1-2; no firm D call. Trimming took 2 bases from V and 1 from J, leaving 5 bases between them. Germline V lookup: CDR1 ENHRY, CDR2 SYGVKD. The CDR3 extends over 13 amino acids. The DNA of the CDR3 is TGTGCCATCAGTGAGGAGATTAACTATGGCTACACCTTC. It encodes CAISEEINYGYTF.

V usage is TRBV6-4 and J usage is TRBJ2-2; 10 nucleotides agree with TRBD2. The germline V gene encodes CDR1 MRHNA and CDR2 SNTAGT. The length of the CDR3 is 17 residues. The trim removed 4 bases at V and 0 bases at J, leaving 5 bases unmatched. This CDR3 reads CASSAASGGPNTGELFF. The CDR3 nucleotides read TGTGCCAGCAGTGCCGCTAGCGGGGGCCCGAACACCGGGGAGCTGTTTTTT.

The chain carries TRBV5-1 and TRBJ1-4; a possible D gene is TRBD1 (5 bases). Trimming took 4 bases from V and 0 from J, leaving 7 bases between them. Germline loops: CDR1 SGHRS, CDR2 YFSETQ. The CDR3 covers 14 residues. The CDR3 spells CASSGGATNEKLFF. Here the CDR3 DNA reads TGCGCCAGCAGCGGGGGGGCAACTAATGAAAAACTGTTTTTT.

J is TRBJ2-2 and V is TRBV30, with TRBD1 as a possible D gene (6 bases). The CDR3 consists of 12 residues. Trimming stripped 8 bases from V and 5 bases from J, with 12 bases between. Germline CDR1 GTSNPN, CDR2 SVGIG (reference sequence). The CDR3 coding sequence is TGTGCCCGACCAGGGGAAACCGGGGAGCTGTTTTTT. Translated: CARPGETGELFF.

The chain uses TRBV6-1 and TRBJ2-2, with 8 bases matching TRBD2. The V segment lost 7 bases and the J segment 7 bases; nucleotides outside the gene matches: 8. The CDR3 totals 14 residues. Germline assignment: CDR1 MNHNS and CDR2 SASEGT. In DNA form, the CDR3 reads TGTGCCAGCAACGTGGCGGGGGGCCTCGGGGAGCTGTTTTTT. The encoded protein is CASNVAGGLGELFF.

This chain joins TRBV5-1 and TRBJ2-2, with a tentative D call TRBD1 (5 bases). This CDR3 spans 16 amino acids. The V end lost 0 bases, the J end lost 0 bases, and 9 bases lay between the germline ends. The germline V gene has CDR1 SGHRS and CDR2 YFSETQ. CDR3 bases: TGCGCCAGCAGCTTGGGAGACAGACCGAACACCGGGGAGCTGTTTTTT. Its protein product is CASSLGDRPNTGELFF.

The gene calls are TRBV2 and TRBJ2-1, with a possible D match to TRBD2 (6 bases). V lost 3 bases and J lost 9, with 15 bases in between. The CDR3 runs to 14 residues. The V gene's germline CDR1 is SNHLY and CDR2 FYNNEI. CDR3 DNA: TGTGCCAGCAGTGACCCGGGACTTTTTCCTGAGCAGTTCTTC. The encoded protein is CASSDPGLFPEQFF.